A selection of T cell receptor beta chains follows, all from one sample in a study of shared clonotypes between healthy human individuals. Assay used: immunoSEQ multiplex PCR; TCRdb lists only in-frame clones, some missing. The data show 190,000 or so clones, 65% to 70% seen once. Sequences were obtained from memory CD4+ T cells sorted from blood. The source is a young man in good health. The CDR3 runs from the conserved cysteine through the conserved F or W. A D gene is named only where the DNA matches it firmly. Where a row states a size, it is once, few, many or the class of an expanded clone; other rows omit it.

j_gene	v_gene	abundance	d_gene	CDR3aa	CDR3nt
TRBJ2-1	TRBV2	-	-	CASSPLSSLSEQFF	TGTGCCAGCAGTCCCCTCTCAAGCCTAAGTGAGCAGTTCTTC
TRBJ2-3	TRBV15	-	TRBD2	CATSKAGESADTQYF	TGTGCCACCAGCAAAGCGGGAGAGTCCGCAGATACGCAGTATTTT
TRBJ1-1	TRBV21-1	few	-	CASSNRGCNSAFF	TGTGCCAGCAGCAACAGGGGGTGTAATTCGGCTTTCTTT
TRBJ1-2	TRBV6-5	-	TRBD1	CASSYTADRRDGYTF	TGTGCCAGCAGCTACACTGCGGACAGGCGTGATGGCTACACCTTC
TRBJ2-2	TRBV11-2	-	TRBD2	CASSLRGLAGVATGELFF	TGTGCCAGCAGCTTAAGGGGACTAGCGGGAGTGGCCACCGGGGAGCTGTTTTTT
TRBJ2-7	TRBV7-9	-	-	CASSHRVGLASYEQYF	TGTGCCAGCAGCCACAGGGTGGGGCTAGCGAGCTACGAGCAGTACTTC
TRBJ2-7	TRBV14	once	-	CASSQVTGHEQYF	TGTGCCAGCAGCCAAGTCACCGGTCACGAGCAGTACTTC
TRBJ1-3	TRBV30	many	TRBD1	CAWSRGQGIIGNTIYF	TGTGCCTGGAGTCGGGGACAGGGGATAATCGGAAACACCATATATTTT
TRBJ2-7	TRBV28	few	-	CASNGEPNYEQYF	TGTGCCAGCAACGGGGAGCCCAACTACGAGCAGTACTTC
TRBJ1-4	TRBV18	-	-	CASSHGDFREKLFF	TGTGCCAGCTCACACGGAGACTTTAGGGAAAAACTGTTTTTT
TRBJ2-1	TRBV5-1	-	TRBD1	CASSLVVTTGAYNEQFF	TGCGCCAGCAGCTTGGTGGTAACGACAGGGGCCTACAATGAGCAGTTCTTC
TRBJ1-4	TRBV7-9	-	-	CASSFVGYEKLFF	TGTGCCAGCAGCTTCGTCGGTTATGAAAAACTGTTTTTT
TRBJ2-7	TRBV6-5	-	-	CASSYDVYEQYF	TGTGCCAGCAGTTACGATGTTTACGAGCAGTACTTC
TRBJ1-2	TRBV5-5	-	-	CASSSAVSLYGYTF	TGTGCCAGCAGCTCGGCCGTGTCCCTCTATGGCTACACCTTC
TRBJ2-4	TRBV5-1	-	TRBD1	CASSLGQGKSYIQYF	TGCGCCAGCAGCTTGGGACAGGGCAAGTCATACATTCAGTACTTC
TRBJ2-1	TRBV7-2	-	TRBD2	CASGTSSGTRNEQFF	TGTGCCAGCGGGACGTCTAGCGGGACCCGCAATGAGCAGTTCTTC
TRBJ2-1	TRBV28	-	-	CASSFGSRQFF	TGTGCCAGCAGTTTTGGCAGTCGGCAGTTCTTC
TRBJ2-1	TRBV2	-	-	CASRPDDFNEQFF	TGTGCCAGCAGACCGGACGACTTCAATGAGCAGTTCTTC
TRBJ2-5	TRBV19	-	TRBD1	CASRGQAQETQYF	TGTGCCAGTAGGGGACAGGCACAAGAGACCCAGTACTTC
TRBJ1-3	TRBV7-2	-	-	CASSLVAGRAGNTIYF	TGTGCCAGCAGCTTAGTCGCCGGCAGGGCTGGAAACACCATATATTTT
TRBJ2-7	TRBV7-2	once	TRBD1	CASSLGLGQVKYEQYF	TGTGCCAGCAGTTTAGGACTGGGACAGGTGAAATACGAGCAGTACTTC
TRBJ2-3	TRBV7-6	-	-	CASSAGQGWDTQYF	TGTGCCAGCAGCGCGGGGCAGGGGTGGGATACGCAGTATTTT
TRBJ2-1	TRBV5-1	once	TRBD2	CASSLEGTSGGEQFF	TGCGCCAGCAGCTTGGAGGGGACTAGCGGAGGGGAGCAGTTCTTC
TRBJ1-5	TRBV9	-	TRBD1	CASSVTGGSNQPQHF	TGTGCCAGCAGCGTGACAGGGGGTAGCAATCAGCCCCAGCATTTT
TRBJ2-7	TRBV5-1	-	TRBD2	CASSTSPGASGSYEQYF	TGCGCCAGCAGCACCTCCCCCGGCGCTAGCGGGAGTTACGAGCAGTACTTC
TRBJ2-1	TRBV7-2	many	TRBD1	CASSTRQGNEQFF	TGTGCCAGCAGCACCCGACAGGGGAATGAGCAGTTCTTC
TRBJ2-7	TRBV29-1	-	-	CSVSGRVTGEQYF	TGCAGCGTTTCGGGACGGGTAACCGGCGAGCAGTACTTC
TRBJ2-5	TRBV7-6	-	TRBD1	CASSSDRVFPRETQYF	TGTGCCAGCAGCTCAGACAGGGTGTTCCCCCGAGAGACCCAGTACTTC
TRBJ1-4	TRBV27	-	-	CASSYEGEKLFF	TGTGCCAGCAGTTATGAAGGCGAAAAACTGTTTTTT
TRBJ2-1	TRBV7-9	-	-	CASSHLGDPLRNEQFF	TGTGCCAGCAGTCACCTCGGGGACCCCCTTCGGAATGAGCAGTTCTTC